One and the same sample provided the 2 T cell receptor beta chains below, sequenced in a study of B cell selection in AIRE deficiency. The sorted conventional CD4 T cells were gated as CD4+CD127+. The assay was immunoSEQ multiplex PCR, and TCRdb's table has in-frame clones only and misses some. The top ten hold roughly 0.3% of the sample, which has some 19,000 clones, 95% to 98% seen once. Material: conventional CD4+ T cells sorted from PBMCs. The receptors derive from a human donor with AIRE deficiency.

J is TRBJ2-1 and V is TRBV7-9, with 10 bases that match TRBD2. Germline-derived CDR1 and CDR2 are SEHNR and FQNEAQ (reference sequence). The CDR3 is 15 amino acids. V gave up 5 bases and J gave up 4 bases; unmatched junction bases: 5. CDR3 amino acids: CASSRTSGFYNEQFF. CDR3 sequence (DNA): TGTGCCAGCAGCCGGACTAGCGGATTTTACAATGAGCAGTTCTTC.

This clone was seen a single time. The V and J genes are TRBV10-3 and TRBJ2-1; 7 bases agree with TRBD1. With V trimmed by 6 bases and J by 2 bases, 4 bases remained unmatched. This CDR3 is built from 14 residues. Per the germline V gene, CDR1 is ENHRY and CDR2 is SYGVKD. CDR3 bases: TGTGCCATCAGGTACAGGGGTACCTACAATGAGCAGTTCTTC. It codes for CAIRYRGTYNEQFF.